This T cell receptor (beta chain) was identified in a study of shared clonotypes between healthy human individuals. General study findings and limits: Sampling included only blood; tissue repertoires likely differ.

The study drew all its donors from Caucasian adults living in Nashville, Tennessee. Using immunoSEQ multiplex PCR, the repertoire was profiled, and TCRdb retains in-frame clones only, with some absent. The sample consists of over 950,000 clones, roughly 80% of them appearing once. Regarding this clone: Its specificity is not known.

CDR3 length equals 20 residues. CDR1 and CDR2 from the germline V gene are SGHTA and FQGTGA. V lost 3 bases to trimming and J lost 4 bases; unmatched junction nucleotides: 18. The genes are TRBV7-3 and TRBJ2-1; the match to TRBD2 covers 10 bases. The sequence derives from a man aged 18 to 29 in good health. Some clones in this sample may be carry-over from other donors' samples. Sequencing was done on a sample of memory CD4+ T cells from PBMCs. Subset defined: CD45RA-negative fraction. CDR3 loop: CASSFLGRRLPSGRYNEQFF. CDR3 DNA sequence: TGTGCCAGCAGCTTCCTGGGGAGAAGGTTGCCTAGCGGGAGATACAATGAGCAGTTCTTC.